These T cell receptor beta chains were read from a single sample in a study of blood T cell repertoires in COVID-19. The table came from immunoSEQ multiplex PCR; TCRdb's copy has only in-frame clones and leaves some out. The table has roughly 350,000 clones, roughly 86% seen once. Sequencing used peripheral blood. The receptors derive from a woman between 25 and 40 years old with COVID-19, enrolled during active disease. CDR3s include the opening cysteine and the closing phenylalanine or tryptophan. The order of the fields is V gene, clone size, J gene, D gene, CDR3 DNA, CDR3 protein. The D gene is left open where the match is weak. Clone size is not always given. Where it is, it says once, few, many or a class for expanded clones.

TRBV14,-,TRBJ1-4,-,TGTGCCAGCAGCCAAGACGTCTCAACTAATGAAAAACTGTTTTTT,CASSQDVSTNEKLFF
TRBV23-1,-,TRBJ1-5,TRBD1,TGCGCCAGCAGTCAAATTCCCCTCCTGACAGGGAGCAATCAGCCCCAGCATTTT,CASSQIPLLTGSNQPQHF
TRBV7-2,few,TRBJ1-2,-,TGTGCCAGCAGCCTCGAACTGCGTTATAACTATGGCTACACCTTC,CASSLELRYNYGYTF
TRBV11-2,-,TRBJ2-7,TRBD2,TGTGCCAGCAGCTCGCTTGAGGGAGCGGGAGGGCCCCTTTCCTTC,CASSSLEGAGGPLSF
TRBV9,-,TRBJ2-3,-,TGTGCCAGCAGCGTAGGTCTCTGGCAGGGTGGTGATACGCAGTATTTT,CASSVGLWQGGDTQYF
TRBV6-5,-,TRBJ2-7,-,TGTGCCAGCAGACCCCCGGATCCAGGCGACGAGCAGTACTTC,CASRPPDPGDEQYF
TRBV5-1,-,TRBJ2-3,-,TGCGCCAGCGCAGCGGAGGTCACAGATACGCAGTATTTT,CASAAEVTDTQYF
TRBV6-1,-,TRBJ1-6,-,TGTGCCAGCAGTGAAGGCGTGGGGGCGCGGTCACCCCTCCACTTT,CASSEGVGARSPLHF
TRBV7-3,-,TRBJ1-6,-,TGTGCCAGCAGCTTGGACGGACTTGAGAATTCACCCCTCCACTTT,CASSLDGLENSPLHF
TRBV9,-,TRBJ1-1,TRBD1,TGTGCCAGCAGCCTCCTAACAGGGGGCACTGAAGCTTTCTTT,CASSLLTGGTEAFF
TRBV2,-,TRBJ2-7,TRBD1,TGTGCCAGCAGTGCAGGGGGTTACGAGCAGTACTTC,CASSAGGYEQYF
TRBV6-1,-,TRBJ2-2,TRBD2,TGTGCCAGCAGTGACCGACTAGCGCCCGGGGAGCTGTTTTTT,CASSDRLAPGELFF